This T cell receptor (beta chain) appears in the sequencing data of a study of blood T cell repertoires in COVID-19. Study at large: COVID-19 samples from acute and convalescent phases originated in the United States, Italy and Spain. PBMCs, B-cell-depleted T cells, or T cells provided the cDNA or gDNA that made up the material.

The sample holds a few counts of this clone. The CDR3 sequence is 12 residues long. Germline lookup yields CDR1 MDHEN and CDR2 SYDVKM. Trimming stripped 6 bases from V and 3 bases from J, with 9 bases between. Under the authors' procedure: The assay estimated nucleated cells by amplifying reference gene primers. Repertoires were generated with immunoSEQ multiplex PCR, while TCRdb's copy carries only in-frame clones and drops some. The D gene and trimming were derived from the DNA, and the V and J assignments and clone size from that table. The repertoire consists of approximately 59,000 clones, with approximately 81% occurring once and the leading ten covering roughly 4.8%.

This chain joins TRBV28 and TRBJ2-7; D call uncertain. Sequenced material: peripheral blood. This sequence was found in a man in his forties with active COVID-19. The CDR3 loop reads CASSLTVYEQYF. In nucleotides, the CDR3 is TGTGCCAGCAGCCTCACAGTCTACGAGCAGTACTTC.